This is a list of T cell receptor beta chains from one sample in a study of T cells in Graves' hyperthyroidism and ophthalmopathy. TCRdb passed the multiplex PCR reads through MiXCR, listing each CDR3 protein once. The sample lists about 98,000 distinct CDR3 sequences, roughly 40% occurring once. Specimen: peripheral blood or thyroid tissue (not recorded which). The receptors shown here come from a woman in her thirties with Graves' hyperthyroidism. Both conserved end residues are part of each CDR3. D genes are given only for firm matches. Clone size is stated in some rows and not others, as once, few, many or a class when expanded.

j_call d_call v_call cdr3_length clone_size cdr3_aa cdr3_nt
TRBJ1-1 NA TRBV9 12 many CASSGGGIEAFF TGTGCCAGCAGCGGGGGGGGTATTGAAGCTTTCTTT
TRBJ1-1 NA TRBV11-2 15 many CASRPLGTLNTEAFF TGTGCCAGCAGACCCCTGGGGACTTTGAACACTGAAGCTTTCTTT
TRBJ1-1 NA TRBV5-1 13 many CASSFQGDTEAFF TGCGCCAGCAGCTTTCAGGGCGACACTGAAGCTTTCTTT
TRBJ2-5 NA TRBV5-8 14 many CASSLGSIQETQYF TGTGCCAGCAGCTTGGGGTCTATCCAAGAGACCCAGTACTTC
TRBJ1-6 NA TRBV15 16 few CATSRGSAGVVSPLHF TGTGCCACCAGCAGAGGGTCCGCGGGGGTAGTGTCACCCCTCCACTTT
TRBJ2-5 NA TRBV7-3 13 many CASSLSGGETQYF TGTGCCAGCAGCTTATCTGGGGGGGAGACCCAGTACTTC
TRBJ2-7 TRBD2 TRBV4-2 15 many CASSQEPSGTYEQYF TGTGCCAGCAGCCAAGAGCCTAGCGGGACGTACGAGCAGTACTTC
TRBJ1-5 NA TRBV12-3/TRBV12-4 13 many CASSLGENQPQHF TGTGCCAGCAGTTTAGGGGAGAATCAGCCCCAGCATTTT
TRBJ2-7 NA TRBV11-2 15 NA CASSPCGPGTYEQYF TGTGCCAGCAGTCCATGCGGCCCCGGGACCTACGAGCAGTACTTC
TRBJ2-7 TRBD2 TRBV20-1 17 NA CSARVLGLAGADYEQYF TGCAGTGCTAGAGTATTAGGACTAGCGGGAGCGGACTACGAGCAGTACTTC
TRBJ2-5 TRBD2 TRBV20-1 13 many CSASAGGQETQYF TGCAGTGCTAGCGCGGGAGGGCAAGAGACCCAGTACTTC
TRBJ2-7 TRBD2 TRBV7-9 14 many CASSLVTSGNEQYF TGTGCCAGCAGCTTAGTTACTAGCGGGAACGAGCAGTACTTC
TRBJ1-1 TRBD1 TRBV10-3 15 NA CAISESGTAYTEAFF TGTGCCATCAGTGAGTCTGGGACAGCGTACACTGAAGCTTTCTTT
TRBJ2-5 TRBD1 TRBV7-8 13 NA CASPRDREETQYF TGTGCCAGCCCCCGGGACAGGGAAGAGACCCAGTACTTC
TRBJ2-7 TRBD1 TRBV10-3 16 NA CAISDPGQGASYEQYF TGTGCCATCAGTGACCCGGGACAGGGGGCTTCTTACGAGCAGTACTTC
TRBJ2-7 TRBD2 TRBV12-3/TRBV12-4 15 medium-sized CASSSLAGAFYEQYF TGTGCCAGCAGCTCTCTAGCGGGAGCGTTCTACGAGCAGTACTTC
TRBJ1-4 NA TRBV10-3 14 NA CAISESRGREKLFF TGTGCCATCAGTGAGTCAAGGGGTAGGGAAAAACTGTTTTTT
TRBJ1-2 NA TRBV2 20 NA CASSQTYSSTEAPRYYGYTF TGTGCCAGCAGCCAAACATACAGTAGCACTGAAGCTCCCAGATACTATGGCTACACCTTC
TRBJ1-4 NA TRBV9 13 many CASSGGGNEKLFF TGTGCCAGCAGCGGGGGCGGAAATGAAAAACTGTTTTTT
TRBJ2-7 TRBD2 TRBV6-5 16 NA CASSYWGTSASYEQYF TGTGCCAGCAGTTACTGGGGGACTAGCGCCTCCTACGAGCAGTACTTC
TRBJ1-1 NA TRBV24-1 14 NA CASTGMEMNTEAFF TGTGCTTCAACAGGGATGGAGATGAACACTGAAGCTTTCTTT
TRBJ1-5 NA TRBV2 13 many CASIGMGNQPQHF TGTGCCAGCATCGGGATGGGGAATCAGCCCCAGCATTTT
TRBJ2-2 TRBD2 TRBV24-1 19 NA CATSDLGLAGDPGTGELFF TGTGCCACCAGTGATTTGGGACTAGCGGGAGACCCGGGTACCGGGGAGCTGTTTTTT
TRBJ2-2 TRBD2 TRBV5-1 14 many CAARVHWTSGELFF TGCGCCGCTAGGGTTCACTGGACTAGCGGGGAGCTGTTTTTT
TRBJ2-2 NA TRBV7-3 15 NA CASRRGGTNTGELFF TGTGCCAGCAGGAGAGGAGGGACGAACACCGGGGAGCTGTTTTTT
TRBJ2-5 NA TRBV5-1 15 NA CASSLDGQYQETQYF TGCGCCAGCAGCTTGGATGGACAATACCAAGAGACCCAGTACTTC
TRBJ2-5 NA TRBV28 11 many CATAGPRTQYF TGTGCCACGGCGGGGCCCCGGACCCAGTACTTC
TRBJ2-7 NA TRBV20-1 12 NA CSARGETYEQYF TGCAGTGCTAGAGGGGAGACCTACGAGCAGTACTTC
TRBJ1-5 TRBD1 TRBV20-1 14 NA CSASPGQGDQPQHF TGCAGTGCTAGCCCGGGACAGGGTGATCAGCCCCAGCATTTT
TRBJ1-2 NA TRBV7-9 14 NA CASSGRQANYGYTF TGTGCCAGCAGCGGACGACAGGCGAACTATGGCTACACCTTC
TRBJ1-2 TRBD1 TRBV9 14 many CASTSGGGDYGYTF TGTGCCAGCACCTCAGGGGGGGGGGACTATGGCTACACCTTC
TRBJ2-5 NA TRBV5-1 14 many CASSLAKGRETQYF TGCGCCAGCAGCTTGGCTAAGGGACGCGAGACCCAGTACTTC
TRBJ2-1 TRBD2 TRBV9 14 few CASSWASGGYEQFF TGTGCCAGCAGTTGGGCTAGCGGGGGGTATGAGCAGTTCTTC
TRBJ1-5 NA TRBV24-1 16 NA CATSDSRDYSNQPQHF TGTGCCACCAGTGATTCCAGGGACTATAGCAATCAGCCCCAGCACTTT
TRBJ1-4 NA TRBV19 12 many CASGSSWKKLFF TGTGCCTCTGGGAGTAGTTGGAAAAAACTGTTTTTT
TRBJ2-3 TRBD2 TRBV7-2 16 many CASSLMGREGTDTQYF TGTGCCAGCAGCCTAATGGGGCGGGAGGGCACAGATACGCAGTATTTT
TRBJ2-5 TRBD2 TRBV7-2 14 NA CACAGVAEGETQYF TGTGCCTGCGCGGGAGTAGCGGAAGGGGAGACCCAGTACTTC
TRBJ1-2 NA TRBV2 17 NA CASSKPGDTGGLNGYTF TGTGCCAGCAGCAAGCCGGGTGACACCGGGGGTCTAAATGGCTACACCTTC
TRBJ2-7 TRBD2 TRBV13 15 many CASSYLSGSNHEQYF TGTGCCAGCAGCTATCTTAGCGGGAGCAATCACGAACAGTACTTC
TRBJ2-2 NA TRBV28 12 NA CASSFAGGELFF TGTGCCAGCAGTTTTGCGGGAGGGGAGCTGTTTTTT
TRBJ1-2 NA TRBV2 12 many CAILHRYYGYTF TGTGCCATCCTACACCGGTACTATGGCTACACCTTC
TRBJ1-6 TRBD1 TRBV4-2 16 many CASSTQGGMTNSPLHF TGTGCCAGCTCCACCCAGGGGGGAATGACGAATTCACCCCTCCACTTT
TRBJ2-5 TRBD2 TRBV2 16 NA CASSTPGLAGDETQYF TGTGCCAGCAGTACTCCGGGACTAGCGGGAGATGAGACCCAGTACTTC